Below, 27 T cell receptor beta chains from the same sample are listed, as sequenced in a study of cytomegalovirus exposure and HLA in healthy donors. The PCR was carried out with 60 Vbeta primers and 13 Jbeta primers. Using immunoSEQ multiplex PCR, the repertoire was profiled, and TCRdb retains in-frame clones only, with some absent. Of some 140,000 clones listed, around 79% are singletons. The material sequenced was PBMCs. These receptors came from a woman in her 50s in good health and CMV-seropositive.

This clone has only one observation. V gene TRBV6-1 combines with J gene TRBJ1-5; perhaps TRBD1 as D (6 bases). The germline V gene has CDR1 MNHNS and CDR2 SASEGT. The CDR3 runs to 15 residues. Trimming cost V 6 bases and J 6 bases, with 18 bases left between them. As DNA, the CDR3 is TGTGCCAGCAGAATGGGGGCGGATCGAGGTCAGCCCCAGCATTTT. This codes for CASRMGADRGQPQHF.

This clone was observed a handful of times. V is TRBV7-2 and J is TRBJ1-2, with TRBD1 matching 7 bases. The germline V gene encodes CDR1 SGHTA and CDR2 FQGNSA. J gave up 2 bases and V 4 bases, and 4 bases lay outside the gene matches. The CDR3 consists of 14 residues. CDR3 coding DNA: TGTGCCAGCAGCTACCAACAGGGGAACTATGGCTACACCTTC. This translates into CASSYQQGNYGYTF.

V usage is TRBV5-1 and J usage is TRBJ1-2; the D gene is possibly TRBD1 (6 bases). This CDR3 is built from 15 residues. CDR1 and CDR2 (germline): SGHRS, YFSETQ. V dropped 2 bases and J dropped 4 bases, with 15 bases sitting between them. This CDR3 is CASSFSGGGPYGYTF. The CDR3 DNA sequence: TGCGCCAGCAGCTTTTCGGGGGGGGGCCCCTATGGCTACACCTTC. Full variable domain (remainder filled in from reference TRBV5-1 and TRBJ1-2): KAGVTQTPRYLIKTRGQQVTLSCSPISGHRSVSWYQQTPGQGLQFLFEYFSETQRNKGNFPGRFSGRQFSNSRSEMNVSTLELGDSALYLCASSFSGGGPYGYTFGSGTRLTVV.

This chain links TRBV29-1 with TRBJ2-3; a possible D gene is TRBD2 (6 bases). Looked up from germline, CDR1 is SQVTM and CDR2 is ANQGSEA. This CDR3 contains 16 residues. V was trimmed by 5 bases and J by 0 bases, leaving 18 bases between them. Written as DNA, the CDR3 is TGCAGCGTTCTCTTAATAGCGGTTGCTAGCACAGATACGCAGTATTTT. Translating it yields CSVLLIAVASTDTQYF.

This clone was picked up a small number of times. The rearrangement joins TRBV4-2 to TRBJ2-5; 8 bases align to TRBD2. The CDR3 length is 20 residues. CDR1 is LGHNA, CDR2 YNFKEQ, per germline. The ends lost 0 bases at V and 0 bases at J; junction bases unmatched: 15. Here the CDR3 DNA reads TGTGCCAGCAGCCAAGACCCATCCTCCTGGGCAGCGGGGGACCAAGAGACCCAGTACTTC. It yields the protein CASSQDPSSWAAGDQETQYF.

This sequence joins TRBV30 and TRBJ2-2; 11 positions match TRBD1. From germline, CDR1 is GTSNPN and CDR2 SVGIG (reference sequence). The V gene end was trimmed by 3 bases and the J gene end by 7 bases; junction bases not matched to a gene: 7. The CDR3 spans 15 residues. DNA for the CDR3: TGTGCCTGGAGAAGGGGACAGGGGGAAGTCGGGGAGCTGTTTTTT. It translates to CAWRRGQGEVGELFF.

The chain uses TRBV29-1 and TRBJ1-2, with D possibly TRBD1 on 5 matching bases. Trimming left V 3 bases short and J 3 bases short, with 11 bases between. Germline V gene sequence: CDR1 SQVTM, CDR2 ANQGSEA. The CDR3 runs 13 residues. The CDR3 coding sequence is TGCAGCGTTGAGGAGGGGTCTTACTATGGCTACACCTTC. As protein: CSVEEGSYYGYTF.

J is TRBJ1-4 and V is TRBV30, with TRBD1 identical over 9 bases. Germline CDR1 GTSNPN, CDR2 SVGIG (reference sequence). After removal of 3 bases from V and 8 bases from J, the junction contained 7 bases not matched to a gene. The CDR3 spans 14 residues. The CDR3 DNA reads TGTGCCTGGAGCGGGGGACAGGGATACGAAAAACTGTTTTTT. Residues: CAWSGGQGYEKLFF.

The chain employs TRBV18 and TRBJ2-1, with 8 bases matching TRBD2. With 6 bases clipped from V and 0 bases from J, the junction kept 7 bases outside the gene matches. The V gene's germline CDR1 is KGHSH and CDR2 LQKENI. The length of the CDR3 is 16 residues. The CDR3 DNA is TGTGCCAGCTCCCAAAATAGCGGGGTCTCCTACAATGAGCAGTTCTTC. Its protein product is CASSQNSGVSYNEQFF.

This clone has just a few counts. The chain combines TRBV5-6 with TRBJ1-2; possibly TRBD1 for D (6 bases). This CDR3 has 16 residues. Trimming took off 3 bases at V and 2 bases at J, with 17 bases between the two ends. Germline lookup yields CDR1 SGHDT and CDR2 YYEEEE. CDR3 region: CASSSAWARGNYGYTF. For the CDR3, the DNA is TGTGCCAGCAGCTCAGCCTGGGCCAGGGGCAACTATGGCTACACCTTC.

Written as DNA, the CDR3 is TGTGCCAGCAGCTTTACCTACTCAGGGGATGAGCAGTTCTTC. Its translation is CASSFTYSGDEQFF. The genes are TRBV7-9 and TRBJ2-1, with D possibly TRBD1 on 6 matching bases. CDR1 is SEHNR and CDR2 is FQNEAQ in the germline V gene (reference sequence). Trimming removed 3 bases at V and 8 bases at J, with 14 bases between. This CDR3 has 14 residues.

This clone was observed a few times. The V gene is TRBV7-3, the J gene TRBJ2-3, with TRBD2 matching 8 bases. V dropped 0 bases and J dropped 4; count of bases not matched to a gene: 3. Germline V lookup: CDR1 SGHTA, CDR2 FQGTGA. The CDR3 consists of 15 residues. The CDR3 loop is CASSLTIGGADTQYF. DNA for the CDR3: TGTGCCAGCAGCTTAACAATCGGGGGGGCAGATACGCAGTATTTT.

The rearrangement uses TRBV30 and TRBJ1-2, with D perhaps matching TRBD1 (6 bases). Germline lookup yields CDR1 GTSNPN and CDR2 SVGIG (reference sequence). Trimming took off 5 bases at V and 8 bases at J, with 15 bases between the two ends. CDR3 length equals 12 residues. The CDR3 DNA sequence: TGTGCCTGGGGTCGTAGGACAGCAGGCTACACCTTC. It specifies CAWGRRTAGYTF.

The genes are TRBV11-2 and TRBJ2-7; no clear D. Trimming removed 1 base at V and 6 bases at J, with 4 bases between. CDR1 is SGHAT and CDR2 is FQNNGV in the germline V gene. CDR3 length equals 11 residues. The CDR3 DNA sequence: TGTGCCAGCAGCTTAGTTCTCGAGCAGTACTTC. This encodes CASSLVLEQYF.

This chain joins TRBV2 and TRBJ1-1; 8 bases are shared with TRBD1. This CDR3 has 13 residues. The germline V gene has CDR1 SNHLY and CDR2 FYNNEI. Unmatched junction bases numbered 6, after V lost 9 bases and J lost 3 bases. The CDR3 region is CARSGQGDTEAFF. The CDR3 DNA is TGTGCCAGGAGCGGACAGGGCGACACTGAAGCTTTCTTT.

The chain employs TRBV5-4 and TRBJ1-1; D gene uncertain. Germline assignment: CDR1 SGHNT and CDR2 YYREEE (reference sequence). CDR3 length: 14 amino acids. Trimming cost V 3 bases and J 7 bases, with 16 bases left between them. For the CDR3, the DNA is TGTGCCAGCAGCTCTGAGATGTACAGTATTGAAGCTTTCTTT. As protein: CASSSEMYSIEAFF.

V and J are TRBV4-3 and TRBJ2-5; D is perhaps TRBD2 (5 bases). The CDR3 is made up of 17 amino acids. Germline CDR1 LGHNA, CDR2 YSLEER. Trimming removed 4 bases at V and 4 bases at J, with 22 bases between. The CDR3 loop reads CASSPRESRGAGETQYF. The CDR3 nucleotides read TGCGCCAGCAGCCCACGGGAATCAAGAGGCGCCGGAGAGACCCAGTACTTC.

This clone appeared a single time. The chain links TRBV6-1 to TRBJ1-5; TRBD1 matches 9 bases. Germline V CDR1 and CDR2: MNHNS, SASEGT. After removal of 6 bases from V and 2 bases from J, the junction contained 5 bases not matched to a gene. The length of the CDR3 is 15 residues. The CDR3: CASSTGQGRNQPQHF. The CDR3 region has the DNA TGTGCCAGCAGCACGGGACAGGGCCGCAATCAGCCCCAGCATTTT.

The rearrangement joins TRBV7-3 to TRBJ2-3; possibly TRBD1 for D (5 bases). CDR3 length equals 16 residues. Trimming shortened V by 1 base and J by 6 bases, and 17 bases separated the two germline ends. Germline CDR1 is SGHTA and CDR2 is FQGTGA. The CDR3 reads CASSLIRGPEADTQYF. The CDR3 DNA reads TGTGCCAGCAGCTTAATTAGGGGCCCCGAGGCGGATACGCAGTATTTT.

The chain uses TRBV28 and TRBJ2-1; possibly TRBD2 for D (6 bases). The CDR3 has 14 residues. V lost 2 bases and J lost 2, with 7 bases in between. The germline gives CDR1 MDHEN, CDR2 SYDVKM. In nucleotides, the CDR3 is TGTGCCAGCAGTTTAAGCGGGCCCTACAATGAGCAGTTCTTC. Protein: CASSLSGPYNEQFF.

The genes are TRBV27 and TRBJ1-1; the D is unclear. Trimming cost V 5 bases and J 0 bases, with 16 bases left between them. The CDR3 is made up of 16 amino acids. Germline CDR1 reads MNHEY; CDR2 reads SMNVEV (reference sequence). CDR3 bases: TGTGCCAGCAGTCCGACCCAAAGCGGGTTGAACACTGAAGCTTTCTTT. This sequence encodes CASSPTQSGLNTEAFF.

The gene calls are TRBV5-4 and TRBJ2-1; a possible D gene is TRBD2 (7 bases). The CDR3 consists of 14 residues. Germline CDR1 is SGHNT and CDR2 is YYREEE (reference sequence). V lost 0 bases to trimming and J lost 7 bases, with 11 bases between them. Here the CDR3 DNA reads TGTGCCAGCAGCTTGGCGGGGGGCAGGAATGAGCAGTTCTTC. Amino acid sequence: CASSLAGGRNEQFF. Supplemented by reference TRBV5-4 and TRBJ2-1, the full variable domain reads ETGVTQSPTHLIKTRGQQVTLRCSSQSGHNTVSWYQQALGQGPQFIFQYYREEENGRGNFPPRFSGLQFPNYSSELNVNALELDDSALYLCASSLAGGRNEQFFGPGTRLTVL.

The gene calls are TRBV10-1 and TRBJ1-6; D possibly corresponds to TRBD1 (6 bases). Germline CDR1 WNHNN, CDR2 SYGVQD (reference sequence). The CDR3 consists of 14 residues. V lost 11 bases and J lost 3, with 14 bases in between. This chain's CDR3 is CAGSGGRYNSPLHF. The CDR3 DNA is TGCGCCGGAAGCGGGGGGCGCTATAATTCACCCCTCCACTTT.

The J gene is TRBJ1-3, the V gene TRBV5-4; 11 nucleotides align to TRBD1. The V segment lost 3 bases and the J segment 2 bases; nucleotides outside the gene matches: 4. This CDR3 region has 16 residues. The germline gives CDR1 SGHNT, CDR2 YYREEE (reference sequence). The CDR3: CASSSPGQGAGNTIYF. CDR3 nucleotides: TGTGCCAGCAGCTCGCCGGGACAGGGGGCTGGAAACACCATATATTTT.

This clone was counted between two and nine times. The genes are TRBV2 and TRBJ1-1; 7 bases align to TRBD1. The CDR3 covers 14 residues. The germline V gene has CDR1 SNHLY and CDR2 FYNNEI. V shed 7 bases and J 1 base; nucleotides not matched to a gene: 6. CDR3 amino acids: CASTNTGANTEAFF. The CDR3 DNA reads as TGTGCCAGCACCAACACAGGGGCGAACACTGAAGCTTTCTTT.

The CDR3 coding sequence is TGTGCCAGCAGCCCAGGGCCTGGACCTTTCGTTTCGGCTTTCTTT. This encodes CASSPGPGPFVSAFF. The chain couples TRBV14 to TRBJ1-1; weak D call: TRBD1 (5 bases). The CDR3 covers 15 residues. The germline V gene encodes CDR1 SGHDN and CDR2 FVKESK. With 4 bases removed from V and 11 bases from J, the gap between germline ends came to 23 bases.

The rearrangement joins TRBV23-1 to TRBJ2-2; D is ambiguous. TRBV23-1 is annotated as an ORF whose role is uncertain. V lost 2 bases and J lost 10, with 8 bases in between. The CDR3 is 12 amino acids. In nucleotides, the CDR3 is TGCGCCAGCAGTCAACTTGGCTCGGAGCTGTTTTTT. This gives the protein CASSQLGSELFF.